Detailed here is one TCR beta chain. Its antigen is as yet unknown. The method was immunoSEQ multiplex PCR; TCRdb's version includes in-frame clones alone and lacks a portion of them. The data hold around 32,000 clones, with approximately 75% observed a single time. The data were taken from a study of vaccination effects on CD4 cells after COVID-19. Study details: Sampling occurred a median 72 days post second dose, range 14 to 241.

The CDR3 has 16 amino acids. The germline CDR1 and CDR2 sequences are SGHNT and YYREEE (reference sequence). Unmatched junction bases numbered 10, after V lost 4 bases and J lost 3 bases. With the ViraFEST assay, the study expanded antigen-specific CD4+ T cells using viral peptide pools, then sequenced them. An approximately 10-day culture period preceded the isolation of CD4+ T cells. Subjects were given two BNT162b2 or mRNA-1273 vaccine doses. Culturing of 2 million to 2.5 million PBMC per well took place with around 10 IU/ml IL-2 and about 10 ug/ml peptides. The sample in question was CD4+ T cells from PBMCs cultured with HCoV-229E spike peptides, obtained after COVID-19 vaccination. This clonotype was sampled from a human donor who received a COVID-19 vaccine. The rearrangement uses TRBV5-4 and TRBJ2-3, with 8 bases identical to TRBD2. The CDR3 spells CASSTKPGLGTDTQYF. Here the CDR3 DNA reads TGTGCCAGCAGCACCAAACCGGGACTAGGTACAGATACGCAGTATTTT. The full variable domain, with the rest looked up from reference TRBV5-4 and TRBJ2-3, is ETGVTQSPTHLIKTRGQQVTLRCSSQSGHNTVSWYQQALGQGPQFIFQYYREEENGRGNFPPRFSGLQFPNYSSELNVNALELDDSALYLCASSTKPGLGTDTQYFGPGTRLTVL.